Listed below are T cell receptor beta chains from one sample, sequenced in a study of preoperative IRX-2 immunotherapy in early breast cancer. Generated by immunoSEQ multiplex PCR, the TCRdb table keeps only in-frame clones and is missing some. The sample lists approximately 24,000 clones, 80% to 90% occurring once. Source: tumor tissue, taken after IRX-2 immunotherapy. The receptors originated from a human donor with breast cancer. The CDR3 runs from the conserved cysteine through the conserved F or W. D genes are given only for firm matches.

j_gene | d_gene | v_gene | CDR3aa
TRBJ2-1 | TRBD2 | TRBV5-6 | CASVSGSSYNEQFF
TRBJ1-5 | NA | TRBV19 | CASSIGGAANQPQHF
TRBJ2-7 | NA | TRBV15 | CATSRDHKTYEQYF
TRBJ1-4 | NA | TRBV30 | CAWSVVTGWQGGILREKLFF
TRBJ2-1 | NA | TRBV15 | CATSRTANNEQFF
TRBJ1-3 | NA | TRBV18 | CASSPTSQGWGNTIYF
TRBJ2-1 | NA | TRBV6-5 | CASSPTGAPEQFF
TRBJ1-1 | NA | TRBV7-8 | CASSLRPGNTEAFF
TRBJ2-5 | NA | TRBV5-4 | CASRGAAETQYF
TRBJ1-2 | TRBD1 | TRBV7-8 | CASSLVGTGFNYGYTF
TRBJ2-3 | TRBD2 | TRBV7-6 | CASSLIAGGTDTQYF
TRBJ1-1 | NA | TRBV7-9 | CASSKGIEAFF
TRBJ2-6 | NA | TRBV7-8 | CASSLTPLSGANVLTF
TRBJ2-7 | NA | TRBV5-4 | CASSSDRRNEQYF
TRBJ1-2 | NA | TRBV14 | CASSQDPPIGQGPYGYTF
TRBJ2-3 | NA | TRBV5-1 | CASSLAQGTDTQYF
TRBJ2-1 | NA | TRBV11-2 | CASSLGGTVYNEQFF
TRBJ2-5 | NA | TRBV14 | CASSQPGVETQYF
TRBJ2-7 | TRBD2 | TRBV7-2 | CASSSRTSGGRYEQYF
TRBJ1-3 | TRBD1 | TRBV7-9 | CASSLGTGGPGNTIYF
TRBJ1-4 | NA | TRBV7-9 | CASSFDSTNEKLFF
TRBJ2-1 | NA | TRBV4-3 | CASSQGHSENEQFF
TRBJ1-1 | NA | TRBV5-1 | CASSLGGAIKNTEAFF
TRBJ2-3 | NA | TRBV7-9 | CASNLYLGRDTQYF
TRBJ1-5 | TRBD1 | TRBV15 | CATSRRGTGVNQPQHF
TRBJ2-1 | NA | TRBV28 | CASSLSRDHEQFF
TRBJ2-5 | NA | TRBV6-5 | CASSSLGLEQYF
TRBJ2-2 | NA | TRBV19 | CASSIMGGELFF
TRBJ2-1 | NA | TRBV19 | CASSIVGVEQFF
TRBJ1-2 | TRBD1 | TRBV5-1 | CASSLHRGLSTGYTF
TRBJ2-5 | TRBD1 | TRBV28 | CASSRGQGRETQYF
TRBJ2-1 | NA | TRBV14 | CASSQGPGSSPYNEQFF
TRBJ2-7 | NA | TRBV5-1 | CASSLNAGREQYF
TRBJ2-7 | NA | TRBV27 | CASSLVSSYEQYF
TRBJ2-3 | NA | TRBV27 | CASSLGSANTDTQYF
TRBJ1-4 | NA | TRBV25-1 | CASTAAGAQGEKLFF
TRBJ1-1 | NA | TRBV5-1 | CASSLQTGLNAEAFF
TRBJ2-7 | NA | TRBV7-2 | CASSWLAASSYEQYF
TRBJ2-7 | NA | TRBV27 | CASGKTGTYEQYF
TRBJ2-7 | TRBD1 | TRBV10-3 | CAIKGQGGTYEQYF
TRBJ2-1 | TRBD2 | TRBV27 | CASSSGLAGGPRFTPNEQFF
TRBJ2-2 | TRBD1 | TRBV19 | CASRMDREGTGELFF
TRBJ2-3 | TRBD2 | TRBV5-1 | CASSLGAGGLSTDTQYF
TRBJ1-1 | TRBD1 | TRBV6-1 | CASSGIDRASWNTEAFF
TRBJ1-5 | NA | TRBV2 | CASSEGGSRPQHF
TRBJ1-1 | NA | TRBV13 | CASSLGLMNTEAFF
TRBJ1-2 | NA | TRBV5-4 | CASSPGADYGYTF
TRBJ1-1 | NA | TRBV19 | CASRRQVGVEAFF
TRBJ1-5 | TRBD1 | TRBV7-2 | CASSLGGTGAPRPQHF
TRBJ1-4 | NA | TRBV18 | CASSPGRMNEKLFF
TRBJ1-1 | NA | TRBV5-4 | CASSLEANTEAFF
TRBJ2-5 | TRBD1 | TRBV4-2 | CASSQGQGGHETQYF
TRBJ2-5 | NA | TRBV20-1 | CSASFGETQYF
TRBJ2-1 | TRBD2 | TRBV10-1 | CASSARTSGSLSNEQFF
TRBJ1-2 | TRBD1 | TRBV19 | CASTTDRSNYGYTF
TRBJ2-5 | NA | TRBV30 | CAWGGKNFREAQYF
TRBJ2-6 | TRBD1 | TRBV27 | CASKPGQRAGANVLTF
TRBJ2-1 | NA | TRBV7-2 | CASSPGRQNEQFF
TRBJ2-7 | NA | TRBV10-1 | CASSDLGVGEQYF
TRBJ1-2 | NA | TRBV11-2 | CASSITTGGYTF